The 12 T cell receptor beta chains listed next were all sequenced from one sample in a study of blood T cell repertoires in COVID-19 (TCRdb year 2020). The library was built by means of the immunoSEQ multiplex PCR assay. TCRdb carries this immuneACCESS record with in-frame sequences only. Its versions omit some clonotypes, under half of them owing to an unresolved V gene in the studies checked, with the rest unexplained. This sample gives about 220,000 clones in total; 80% to 90% of them show up just once. The ten largest clonotypes hold around 5.5% of the sample. Sequenced material: peripheral blood. The source is an older woman who had recovered from COVID-19.

The J gene is TRBJ2-7, the V gene TRBV11-2; the match to TRBD2 covers 10 bases. This CDR3 region has 14 residues. V was pared by 3 bases and J by 4 bases, with 3 bases of the junction left unmatched. CDR1 is SGHAT, CDR2 FQNNGV, per germline. The CDR3, as DNA: TGTGCCAGCAGCTTCGGGACTAGCGAATACGAGCAGTACTTC. Protein: CASSFGTSEYEQYF. Drawing the rest from reference TRBV11-2 and TRBJ2-7, the complete variable domain is EAGVAQSPRYKIIEKRQSVAFWCNPISGHATLYWYQQILGQGPKLLIQFQNNGVVDDSQLPKDRFSAERLKGVDSTLKIQPAKLEDSAVYLCASSFGTSEYEQYFGPGTRLTVT.

This chain links TRBV6-6 with TRBJ2-3; 8 bases are a match to TRBD1. The V segment lost 2 bases and the J segment 4 bases; nucleotides outside the gene matches: 2. This CDR3 has 14 amino acids. CDR1 and CDR2 (germline): MNHNY, SVGAGI (reference sequence). The CDR3 region has the DNA TGTGCCAGCAGTTACCGGACAGGGTCAGATACGCAGTATTTT. Translation gives CASSYRTGSDTQYF.

The J gene is TRBJ2-1, the V gene TRBV6-1; tentatively, D is TRBD1 (5 bases). Germline CDR1 reads MNHNS; CDR2 reads SASEGT. The V end was cut by 2 bases, the J end by 7 bases, with 15 bases between. This CDR3 is built from 15 residues. The CDR3 loop reads CASSEMGGARNEQFF. In DNA, the CDR3 is TGTGCCAGCAGTGAAATGGGTGGGGCTCGTAATGAGCAGTTCTTC.

The rearrangement joins TRBV5-1 to TRBJ1-4, with D tentatively TRBD1 (5 bases). The CDR3 extends over 16 amino acids. The V end lost 0 bases, the J end lost 3 bases, and 12 bases lay between the germline ends. Germline CDR1 and CDR2: SGHRS and YFSETQ. CDR3 amino acids: CASSLALGAANEKLFF. DNA for the CDR3: TGCGCCAGCAGCTTGGCCTTAGGGGCGGCTAATGAAAAACTGTTTTTT.

Worth noting for this clone: This CDR3 is also generated by other DNA sequences in the sample. The chain is built from TRBV5-1 and TRBJ2-5, with 10 bases aligning to TRBD2. Trimming removed 2 bases from V and 2 bases from J; junction bases left unmatched: 0. The CDR3 covers 14 residues. Germline loops: CDR1 SGHRS, CDR2 YFSETQ. Here the CDR3 reads CASSLAGGQETQYF. CDR3 DNA sequence: TGCGCCAGCAGCTTAGCGGGGGGGCAAGAGACCCAGTACTTC. Filled out from reference TRBV5-1 and TRBJ2-5, the complete variable domain reads KAGVTQTPRYLIKTRGQQVTLSCSPISGHRSVSWYQQTPGQGLQFLFEYFSETQRNKGNFPGRFSGRQFSNSRSEMNVSTLELGDSALYLCASSLAGGQETQYFGPGTRLLVL.

The chain uses TRBV9 and TRBJ2-1; 12 bases are a match to TRBD2. CDR1 and CDR2 (germline): SGDLS, YYNGEE. The V and J ends lost 7 bases and 6 bases, in that order; junction bases with no gene match: 8. The CDR3 has 15 residues. The CDR3 loop reads CASGLAGGPSNEQFF. As DNA, the CDR3 is TGTGCCAGCGGGCTAGCGGGGGGGCCGAGCAATGAGCAGTTCTTC.

V is TRBV5-1 and J is TRBJ2-5; D gene uncertain. The germline V and J ends were trimmed by 0 bases and 4 bases, with 10 bases remaining between them. The CDR3 spans 14 residues. Germline V gene sequence: CDR1 SGHRS, CDR2 YFSETQ. CDR3 amino acids: CASSLGVQAETQYF. The CDR3 nucleotides read TGCGCCAGCAGCTTGGGTGTGCAGGCAGAGACCCAGTACTTC.

Only a few counts were recorded for this clone. V and J are TRBV4-3 and TRBJ2-1, with D maybe TRBD1 (6 bases). The CDR3 is 15 amino acids. CDR1 is LGHNA and CDR2 is YSLEER in the germline V gene. Between the trimmed V and J ends, which lost 0 bases and 5 bases, there was a span of 11 bases. CDR3 loop: CASSQDRGSDNEQFF. CDR3 bases: TGCGCCAGCAGCCAAGACAGGGGATCGGACAATGAGCAGTTCTTC.

In this sample, this clone turned up once. The chain uses TRBV7-2 and TRBJ1-5, with a tentative D call TRBD1 (6 bases). In germline, CDR1 is SGHTA, CDR2 FQGNSA. V was shortened by 1 base and J by 4 bases, with 11 bases between the two germline ends. The CDR3 spans 15 residues. The CDR3: CASSLDTGINQPQHF. In DNA form, the CDR3 reads TGTGCCAGCAGCTTAGATACAGGGATAAATCAGCCCCAGCATTTT.

This chain links TRBV2 with TRBJ2-1; 8 bases match TRBD1. Germline V gene data show CDR1 as SNHLY and CDR2 as FYNNEI. After removal of 11 bases from V and 4 bases from J, the junction contained 7 bases not matched to a gene. The CDR3 covers 13 residues. The CDR3 DNA follows: TGTGCCGGACAGGACAGGGAGTACAATGAGCAGTTCTTC. This sequence encodes CAGQDREYNEQFF. The full variable domain, in which reference TRBV2 and TRBJ2-1 provide the parts outside the CDR3, is EPEVTQTPSHQVTQMGQEVILRCVPISNHLYFYWYRQILGQKVEFLVSFYNNEISEKSEIFDDQFSVERPDGSNFTLKIRSTKLEDSAMYFCAGQDREYNEQFFGPGTRLTVL.

The rearrangement uses TRBV3-1 (or the pseudogene TRBV3-2) and TRBJ1-2; D gene unclear. This CDR3 is built from 15 residues. V was cut by 0 bases and J by 8 bases, with 16 bases left in between. Germline values: CDR1 LGHDT, CDR2 YNNKEL (reference sequence). The CDR3 DNA sequence: TGTGCCAGCAGCCAAGAATCCACGGACTACGGAGGCTACACCTTC. Residues: CASSQESTDYGGYTF.

The chain combines TRBV5-1 with TRBJ1-2; possible D gene TRBD1, 5 bases. The germline gives CDR1 SGHRS, CDR2 YFSETQ. The CDR3 has 14 amino acids. V lost 5 bases and J 0 bases, leaving 11 bases between the germline ends. CDR3 protein: CASSPGETNYGYTF. The CDR3 DNA is TGCGCCAGCAGTCCGGGGGAAACTAACTATGGCTACACCTTC.